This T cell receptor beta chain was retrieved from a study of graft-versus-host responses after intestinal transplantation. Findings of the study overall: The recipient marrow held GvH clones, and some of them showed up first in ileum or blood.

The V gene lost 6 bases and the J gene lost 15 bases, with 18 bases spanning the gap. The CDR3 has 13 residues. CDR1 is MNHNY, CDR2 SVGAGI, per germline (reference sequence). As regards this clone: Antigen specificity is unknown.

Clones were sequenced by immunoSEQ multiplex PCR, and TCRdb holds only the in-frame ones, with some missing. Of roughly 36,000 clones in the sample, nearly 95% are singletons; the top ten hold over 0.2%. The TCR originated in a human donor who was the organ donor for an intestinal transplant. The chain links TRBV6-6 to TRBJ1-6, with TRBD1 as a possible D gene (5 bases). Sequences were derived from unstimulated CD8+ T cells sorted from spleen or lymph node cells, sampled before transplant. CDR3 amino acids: CASRTDTPGVLHF. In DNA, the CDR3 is TGTGCCAGCAGGACAGACACTCCAGGCGTCCTCCACTTT.